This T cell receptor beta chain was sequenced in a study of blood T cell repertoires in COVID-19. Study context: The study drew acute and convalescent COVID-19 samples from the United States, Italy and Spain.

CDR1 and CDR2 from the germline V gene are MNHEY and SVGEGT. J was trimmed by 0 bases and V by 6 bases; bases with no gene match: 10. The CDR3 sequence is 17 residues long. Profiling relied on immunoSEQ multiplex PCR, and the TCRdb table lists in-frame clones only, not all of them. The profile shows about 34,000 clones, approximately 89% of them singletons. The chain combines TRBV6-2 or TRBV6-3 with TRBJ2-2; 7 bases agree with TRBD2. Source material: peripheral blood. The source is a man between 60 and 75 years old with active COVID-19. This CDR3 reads CASSKYPGTTNTGELFF. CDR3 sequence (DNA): TGTGCCAGCAGCAAATACCCCGGGACTACGAACACCGGGGAGCTGTTTTTT.